Presented here are 13 T cell receptor beta chains from one specimen sequenced in a study of identical twins. Using its own MiXCR run on the 5' RACE reads, TCRdb lists one record per CDR3 protein. The sample records some 590,000 distinct CDR3 sequences, over 8.5% being singletons. This sample also appeared in a second study, on yellow fever vaccine responses in identical twins.

The sample was PBMCs. Receptors originate from a woman younger than 30 in good health.

This clonotype was recorded a few times. The V call is TRBV27, the J call TRBJ1-6, with D tentatively TRBD1 (5 bases). The germline gives CDR1 MNHEY, CDR2 SMNVEV (reference sequence). The V gene lost 8 bases and the J gene lost 8 bases, with 13 bases spanning the gap. CDR3 length equals 13 residues. In nucleotides, the CDR3 is TGTGCCAGCTCGACAGTATTAGATTCACCCCTCCACTTT. Translated: CASSTVLDSPLHF.

This clonotype has ten or more counts. V is TRBV12-3 or TRBV12-4 and J is TRBJ1-5; maybe TRBD1 (5 bases). The length of the CDR3 is 14 residues. V was trimmed by 6 bases and J by 7 bases, leaving 16 bases between them. CDR3: CASRGGGGRQPQHF. The CDR3 coding sequence is TGTGCCAGCAGGGGCGGGGGTGGGAGGCAGCCCCAGCATTTT.

The sample holds many counts of this clonotype. The J gene is TRBJ2-1, the V gene TRBV4-2; D gene ambiguous. The CDR3 runs 13 residues. Germline V gene data show CDR1 as LGHNA and CDR2 as YNFKEQ. The ends were cut back, 0 bases at V and 3 bases at J, with 3 bases in the middle. CDR3 bases: TGTGCCAGCAGCCAAGACAACTACAATGAGCAGTTCTTC. Its protein is CASSQDNYNEQFF.

This clonotype occurred many times. This CDR3 is CATSRDHANEQYF. CDR3 DNA sequence: TGTGCCACCAGCAGAGATCATGCTAACGAGCAGTACTTC. The chain links TRBV15 to TRBJ2-7; D is unclear. Trimming left V 0 bases short and J 5 bases short, with 8 bases between. In germline, CDR1 is LNHNV, CDR2 YYDKDF (reference sequence). This CDR3 region has 13 residues.

This clonotype was counted only a few times. V gene TRBV10-3 combines with J gene TRBJ2-1; D may be TRBD2 (5 bases). This CDR3 spans 12 amino acids. Trimming removed 7 bases from V and 9 bases from J, with 13 bases in between. Looked up from germline, CDR1 is ENHRY and CDR2 is SYGVKD. In nucleotides, the CDR3 is TGTGCCATCAAAACTAGTTTTGGTGAGCAGTTCTTC. This translates into CAIKTSFGEQFF.

This clonotype was recorded many times. The chain is built from TRBV5-1 and TRBJ2-1, with 14 bases aligning to TRBD2. The V segment lost 3 bases and the J segment 7 bases; nucleotides outside the gene matches: 9. Germline V gene sequence: CDR1 SGHRS, CDR2 YFSETQ. There are 17 residues in the CDR3. In DNA form, the CDR3 reads TGCGCCAGCAGCTACCGACTGACTAGCGGGGGGGCGAATGAGCAGTTCTTC. It is translated as CASSYRLTSGGANEQFF.

V is TRBV11-1 and J is TRBJ2-2; 13 positions match TRBD2. Trimming at V came to 7 bases and at J to 5 bases, leaving 10 bases not matched to a gene. CDR3 length: 17 amino acids. Germline CDR1 is SGHAT and CDR2 is FQDESV (reference sequence). The CDR3, as DNA: TGTGCCAGCATTTCGCCGGGACTAGCGGGACGAACCGGGGAGCTGTTTTTT. It is translated as CASISPGLAGRTGELFF.

This clonotype was picked up a small number of times. V gene TRBV6-6 combines with J gene TRBJ2-7; the D gene is possibly TRBD1 (6 bases). CDR1 MNHNY and CDR2 SVGAGI come from the germline V gene (reference sequence). This CDR3 is built from 11 residues. Trimming pared 4 bases from V and 7 bases from J, leaving 8 bases between. The CDR3 DNA sequence: TGTGCCAGCAGTTCAGGGGCGGAGCAGTACTTC. Amino acids: CASSSGAEQYF.

This clonotype was seen ten or more times. This chain links TRBV6-6 with TRBJ2-5; TRBD2 might be the D (5 bases). The CDR3 sequence is 13 residues long. Germline CDR1 is MNHNY and CDR2 is SVGAGI (reference sequence). The ends were cut back, 6 bases at V and 5 bases at J, with 13 bases in the middle. The DNA for the CDR3 is TGTGCCAGCAGGGACTCGAAGGGTGAGACCCAGTACTTC. Its protein is CASRDSKGETQYF.

This chain joins TRBV3-1 and TRBJ2-7, with D uncertain. Germline assignment: CDR1 LGHDT and CDR2 YNNKEL (reference sequence). This CDR3 is built from 14 residues. Trimming shortened V by 0 bases and J by 4 bases, and 10 bases separated the two germline ends. CDR3 nucleotide sequence: TGTGCCAGCAGCCAAGATGCCAGGTTTTACGAGCAGTACTTC. Its protein is CASSQDARFYEQYF.

Many counts were recorded for this clonotype. This rearrangement joins TRBV7-2 to TRBJ2-7; D unresolved. The germline V gene encodes CDR1 SGHTA and CDR2 FQGNSA. V dropped 3 bases and J dropped 0 bases, with 6 bases sitting between them. This CDR3 contains 13 residues. The CDR3 DNA follows: TGTGCCAGCAGCTTCTACCACTCCTACGAGCAGTACTTC. Translated, it gives CASSFYHSYEQYF.

This clonotype was recorded at least ten times. The chain carries TRBV7-9 and TRBJ2-7, with D uncertain. Germline V gives CDR1 SEHNR, CDR2 FQNEAQ (reference sequence). The V gene lost 11 bases and the J gene lost 0 bases, with 11 bases spanning the gap. This CDR3 contains 12 residues. The CDR3 loop is CASGSGSYEQYF. In DNA, the CDR3 is TGTGCCTCCGGGTCAGGCTCCTACGAGCAGTACTTC.

The table lists this clonotype with a few counts. The V call is TRBV12-3 or TRBV12-4, the J call TRBJ2-5; D unclear. Trimming left V 3 bases short and J 11 bases short, with 19 bases between. The CDR3 runs to 14 residues. CDR3 sequence: CASSLYSGWSQQYF. CDR3 DNA: TGTGCCAGCAGTTTGTATTCGGGTTGGTCACAACAGTACTTC.